The source of this TCR beta chain is a study of blood T cell repertoires in COVID-19. For the study at large: T cells, B-cell-depleted T cells, or PBMCs supplied cDNA or gDNA.

Authors' data handling: Reference gene primer amplification yielded estimated nucleated cell counts. The assay was immunoSEQ multiplex PCR, and TCRdb's table has in-frame clones only and misses some. V and J calls plus clone size are reproduced from that table; the DNA served to infer D and trimming. Of tens of thousands of clones in the sample, 80% to 90% were seen once. This CDR3 is built from 14 residues. Between the trimmed V and J ends, which lost 3 bases and 4 bases, there was a span of 13 bases. Germline V gene lookup returns CDR1 SGDLS and CDR2 YYNGEE. J is TRBJ1-2 and V is TRBV9; D remains ambiguous. The specimen was peripheral blood. This receptor was identified in a man between 60 and 75 years old with COVID-19, enrolled during active disease. The CDR3 bases are TGTGCCAGCAGCGGTCTGCGGGGATCCTATGGCTACACCTTC. As protein: CASSGLRGSYGYTF.